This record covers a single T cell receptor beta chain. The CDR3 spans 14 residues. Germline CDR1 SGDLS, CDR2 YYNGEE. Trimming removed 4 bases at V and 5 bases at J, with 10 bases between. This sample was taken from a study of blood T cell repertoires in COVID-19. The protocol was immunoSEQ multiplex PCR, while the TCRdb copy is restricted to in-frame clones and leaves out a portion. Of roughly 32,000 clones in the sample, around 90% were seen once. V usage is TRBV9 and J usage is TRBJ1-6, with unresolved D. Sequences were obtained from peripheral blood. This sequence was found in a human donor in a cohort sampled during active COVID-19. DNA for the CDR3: TGTGCCAGCAGCCCGACCGGGAATAATTCACCCCTCCACTTT. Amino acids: CASSPTGNNSPLHF.